This TCR beta chain was profiled in a study of monozygotic twins with inflammatory bowel disease. Investigators made cDNA in eight separate reactions per sample. The template switching step added UMIs that contained a 6-nucleotide sample barcode. TCRdb re-analyzed the 5' RACE reads; it lists each CDR3 protein once, without DNA. This sample's clone table lists 200,000 to 250,000 distinct CDR3 sequences. Germline CDR1 SGDLS, CDR2 YYNGEE. The CDR3 covers 14 residues. Whole blood without T cell sorting served as the source of isolated total RNA. The specimen sequenced was blood. V usage is TRBV9 and J usage is TRBJ2-1; TCRdb picks TRBD1, but there is no DNA to check that call. This receptor was taken from a human donor with ulcerative colitis or Crohn's disease, or a healthy co-twin of an affected twin (not recorded which). The CDR3 spells CASNDGQPHNEQFF. Complete variable domain (other parts from reference TRBV9 and TRBJ2-1): DSGVTQTPKHLITATGQRVTLRCSPRSGDLSVYWYQQSLDQGLQFLIQYYNGEERAKGNILERFSAQQFPDLHSELNLSSLELGDSALYFCASNDGQPHNEQFFGPGTRLTVL.